This T cell receptor beta chain was sequenced during a study of control samples from healthy donors and cancer patients. The repertoire was sequenced with immunoSEQ multiplex PCR; TCRdb's copy has only in-frame clones and lacks some. The table has 140,000 or so clones, 85% to 95% seen once. In this sample, this clone turned up once. Trimming pared 5 bases from V and 0 bases from J, leaving 25 bases between. In germline, CDR1 is SNHLY, CDR2 FYNNEI. The CDR3 spans 19 residues. The TCR was taken from a man aged 55 to 70 with colorectal cancer. Material for sequencing was PBMCs. The chain carries TRBV2 and TRBJ1-1; D is possibly TRBD1 (5 bases). The CDR3 DNA reads TGTGCCAGCAGTACCCCCGAGGTGGGTTTCTTGGGGCTGAACACTGAAGCTTTCTTT. Protein product: CASSTPEVGFLGLNTEAFF.